This paragraph covers one T cell receptor (beta chain) sequence. No antigen is known for it. No per-base quality is available; no much larger clone lies one base away. The CDR3 regions of human TCRbeta chains were subjected to immunosequencing. The study's processing was this. TCRs in the repertoires were compared against a reference library of SARS-CoV-2-specific TCRs that had been generated with the MIRA antigen-specificity platform. Breadth was defined as the fraction of unique TCRs that were SARS-CoV-2-associated. Depth was defined as the fraction of total T cells that were SARS-CoV-2-associated. Each spike-specific TCR was assigned to its reactive spike region and to a CD4 or CD8 class using the MIRA data. Log10-transformed breadth and depth values were compared by one-way ANOVA with Sidak's multiple comparisons tests. Here the immuneACCESS table is served through TCRdb, limited to in-frame sequences with V and J called. Missing clones are a known gap in these copies; in checked studies unresolved V genes cover under half, and the rest lacks a known reason. That table is the source of V, J and clone size, and D and trimming were worked out from the DNA. This sample is represented by 90,000 to 120,000 clones; nearly 90% of them were singletons. Around 4.5% of the sample comes from the top ten.

This record belongs to a study of T cell responses to AZD1222 COVID-19 vaccine (dated by TCRdb to about 2021). Broadly, across the study: A total of just over 230 trial participants underwent TCR sequencing, of whom roughly 210 had received two doses of AZD1222 and some 26 had received two doses of the MenACWY control vaccine. Trial participants were enrolled by age into 18-55, 56-69 and 70-plus year subgroups, with roughly 150, 30 and 60 TCR-sequenced participants respectively.

The sample's time point label, decoded: about 28 days (+/-7) after the second vaccine dose. Because spike-specific TCR depth and breadth did not differ between the two schedules, AZD1222 recipients who got a second dose at roughly 4 weeks were pooled with those who got a second dose at roughly 12 weeks. Vaccinee samples came from UK trials COV001 and COV002, including a single-blind randomized controlled phase 2/3 trial of AZD1222 (ChAdOx1 nCoV-19) in healthy adults. For TCRbeta chain sequencing, PBMC samples were collected from trial participants at day 0 and at day 28 after the second dose. The research as a whole found: Vaccine-associated CD4 TCRs spanned the whole spike protein, with dominant responses in regions 160-218 and 743-854. Spike-specific TCR breadth and depth rose significantly after two AZD1222 doses compared with day 0 and with MenACWY recipients. Conclusions about previously exposed vaccinees were limited because only a handful of AZD1222 recipients were SARS-CoV-2 seropositive at baseline. No day 14 peak-response samples were available, so repertoires were characterized only after the peak T cell response. Reportedly, almost half of the unique spike-specific TCRs recognized epitopes lying outside the regions that are mutated in the B.1.351 and B.1.1.7 variants. In the small 56-69-year group, the increase in depth fell short of significance, most likely because of low power. Participants were mostly white British and included more females than males, and it was suggested by the authors that clonal diversity may have been underestimated.

The CDR3 numbers 16 residues from cysteine through phenylalanine. The retained sequence is limited to the CDR3, 48 bases, with the frame set at the first base. The CDR1 and CDR2 encoded by the germline V gene are LGHNA and YNFKEQ. Trimmed from V: 0 bases; trimmed from J: 12 bases; junction bases lacking a gene match: 11. The sequence joins TRBV4-2 to TRBJ2-1; the junction holds 10 bases that match TRBD1. The receptor was derived from an adult who received the AZD1222 COVID-19 vaccine. Sequencing was performed on peripheral blood, taken 28 days after the second AZD1222 dose. The nucleotide sequence reads TGTGCCAGCAGCCAAGAAGGTTCGGACAGGGGGAATAGGCAGTTCTTC. It encodes CASSQEGSDRGNRQFF.